This record looks at one TCR beta chain sequence and its context. The CDR3 sequence is 15 residues long. Per the germline V gene, CDR1 is WNHNN and CDR2 is SYGVQD (reference sequence). V was pared by 7 bases and J by 4 bases, with 10 bases of the junction left unmatched. Repertoires were generated with immunoSEQ multiplex PCR, while TCRdb's copy carries only in-frame clones and drops some. This sample has fewer than 350,000 clones, with roughly 87% found just once. The data derive from a study of blood T cell repertoires in COVID-19. The chain carries TRBV10-1 and TRBJ1-1; 9 positions agree with TRBD1. This clonotype originated in a woman aged 55-70 years with COVID-19, enrolled during active disease. Material: peripheral blood. For the CDR3, the DNA is TGCGCCAGCACCCTGAGGGGGACAGGGAGCACTGAAGCTTTCTTT. It is translated as CASTLRGTGSTEAFF.